This T cell receptor beta chain comes out of a study of T cell repertoires in cytomegalovirus infection. Study background: CMV epitopes that were recently identified and HLA-C-restricted were used alongside well-studied HLA-B-restricted ones. A matching HLA type, together with CMV infection, was signaled by public TCR beta signatures.

Study-level results: Identification of carriers of CMV plus the relevant HLA was achieved through cumulative public TCR beta family frequency. The response measured ex vivo was dominated by TCR beta clonotypes (HLA-C-restricted and CMV-specific).

This clonotype was detected a few times. The antigen is undetermined. TCRdb redid the calling of the reads with MiXCR, one entry per CDR3 protein. The sample shows 750,000 to 950,000 distinct CDR3 sequences, about 29% of them seen only once. Germline loops: CDR1 KGHDR, CDR2 SFDVKD. V was pared by 7 bases and J by 5 bases, with 11 bases between. The CDR3 extends over 13 amino acids. The clonotype comes from a human donor in good health (CMV status not recorded). Some clones in this sample may be carry-over from other donors' samples. Sample: cultured CD8+ T cells from PBMCs, taken from culture after CMV antigen stimulation. J is TRBJ2-1 and V is TRBV24-1; no clear D. The CDR3: CATRAHSDNEQFF. Written as DNA, the CDR3 is TGTGCCACCAGGGCTCACAGTGACAATGAGCAGTTCTTC.